This T cell receptor (beta chain) is from a study of shared clonotypes between healthy human individuals. The CDR3 is 16 amino acids. Germline loops: CDR1 MNHNS, CDR2 SASEGT. Unmatched junction bases numbered 6, after V lost 0 bases and J lost 3 bases. General study results and limits: Between a handful of donors, naive CD4 clonotypes were shared at a level of approximately 5%.

Points on this clone: No antigen is known for it.

The assay used deep level. Assay: immunoSEQ multiplex PCR; the TCRdb copy retains only in-frame clones and omits some. Among about 1 million clones listed, 70% to 80% were seen once. Participating donors were healthy, HIV-negative adults free of recent acute infections or vaccinations. Into CD45RA+ naive and CD45RA-negative memory subsets, the CD4+ cells were split. The sequenced sample consisted of memory CD4+ T cells from PBMCs. The sample's subset: CD45RA-negative fraction. The receptor was derived from a man aged 18 to 30 in good health. Some clones in this sample may be carry-over from other donors' samples. V usage is TRBV6-1 and J usage is TRBJ2-7; TRBD2 agrees at 9 bases. The CDR3 sequence: CASSEAPGGRVYEQYF. The CDR3 DNA is TGTGCCAGCAGTGAAGCGCCCGGCGGGAGGGTCTACGAGCAGTACTTC.